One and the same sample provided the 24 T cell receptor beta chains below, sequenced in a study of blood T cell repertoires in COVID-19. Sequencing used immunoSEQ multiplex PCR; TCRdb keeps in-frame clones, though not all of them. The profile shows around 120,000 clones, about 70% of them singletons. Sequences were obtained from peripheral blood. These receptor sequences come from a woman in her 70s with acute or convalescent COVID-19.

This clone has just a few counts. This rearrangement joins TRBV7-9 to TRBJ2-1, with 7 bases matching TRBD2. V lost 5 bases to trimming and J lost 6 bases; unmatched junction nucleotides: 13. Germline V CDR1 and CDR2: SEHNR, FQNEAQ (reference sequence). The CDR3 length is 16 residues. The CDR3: CASSRWGTTQSNEQFF. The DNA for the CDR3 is TGTGCCAGCAGCCGTTGGGGGACTACCCAGAGCAATGAGCAGTTCTTC. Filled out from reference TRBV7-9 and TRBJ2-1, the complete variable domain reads DTGVSQNPRHKITKRGQNVTFRCDPISEHNRLYWYRQTLGQGPEFLTYFQNEAQLEKSRLLSDRFSAERPKGSFSTLEIQRTEQGDSAMYLCASSRWGTTQSNEQFFGPGTRLTVL.

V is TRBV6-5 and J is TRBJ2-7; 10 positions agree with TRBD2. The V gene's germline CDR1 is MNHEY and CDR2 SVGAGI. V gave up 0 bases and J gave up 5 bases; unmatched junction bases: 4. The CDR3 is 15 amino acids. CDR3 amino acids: CASSYSPSGSDEQYF. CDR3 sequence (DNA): TGTGCCAGCAGTTACTCTCCTAGCGGGAGCGACGAGCAGTACTTC.

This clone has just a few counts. The CDR3 sequence: CASSLSDRDNEQFF. CDR3 DNA: TGTGCCAGCAGCCTCTCGGACAGGGATAATGAGCAGTTCTTC. The V call is TRBV21-1, the J call TRBJ2-1; the table gives TRBD1 as D, unverified against the DNA. TRBV21-1 counts as a pseudogene. This CDR3 has 14 amino acids.

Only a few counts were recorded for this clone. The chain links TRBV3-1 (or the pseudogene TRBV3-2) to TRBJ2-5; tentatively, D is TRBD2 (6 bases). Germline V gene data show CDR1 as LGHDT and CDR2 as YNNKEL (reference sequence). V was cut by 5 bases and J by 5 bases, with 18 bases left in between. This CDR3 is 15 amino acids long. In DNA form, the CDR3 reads TGTGCCAGCAGCGCTTCCCAGGGAGGCCGGGAGACCCAGTACTTC. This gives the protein CASSASQGGRETQYF.

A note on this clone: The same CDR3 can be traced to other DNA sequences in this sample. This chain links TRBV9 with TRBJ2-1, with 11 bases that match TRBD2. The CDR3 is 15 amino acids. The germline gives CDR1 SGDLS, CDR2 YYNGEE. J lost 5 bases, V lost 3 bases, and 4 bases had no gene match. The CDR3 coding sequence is TGTGCCAGCAGCGCCACTAGCGGGGGACACAATGAGCAGTTCTTC. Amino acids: CASSATSGGHNEQFF.

The CDR3 spells CASSQRSGAASNTGELFF. The CDR3, as DNA: TGCGCCAGCAGCCAGAGGAGCGGGGCCGCTTCAAACACCGGGGAGCTGTTTTTT. The genes are TRBV4-1 and TRBJ2-2; 7 nucleotides line up with TRBD2. Trimming cost V 3 bases and J 2 bases; bases outside gene matches: 12. The germline V gene encodes CDR1 MGHRA and CDR2 YSYEKL. The CDR3 runs 18 residues.

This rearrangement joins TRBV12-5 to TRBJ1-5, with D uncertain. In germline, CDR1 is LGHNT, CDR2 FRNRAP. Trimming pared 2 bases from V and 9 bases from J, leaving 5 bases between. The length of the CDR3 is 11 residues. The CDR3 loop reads CASGLIGPQHF. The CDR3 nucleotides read TGTGCTAGTGGTTTGATCGGGCCCCAGCATTTT.

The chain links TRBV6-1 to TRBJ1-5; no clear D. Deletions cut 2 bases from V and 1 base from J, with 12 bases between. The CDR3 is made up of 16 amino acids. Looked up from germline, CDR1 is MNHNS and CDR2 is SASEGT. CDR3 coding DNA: TGTGCCAGCAGTGAATTGGTTGGGCAAAGCAATCAGCCCCAGCATTTT. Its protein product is CASSELVGQSNQPQHF.

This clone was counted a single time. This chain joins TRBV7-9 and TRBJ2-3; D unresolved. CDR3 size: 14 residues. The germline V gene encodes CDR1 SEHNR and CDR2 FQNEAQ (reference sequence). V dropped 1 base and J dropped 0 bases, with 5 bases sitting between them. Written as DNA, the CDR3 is TGTGCCAGCAGCTTAGGAGTTAGCACAGATACGCAGTATTTT. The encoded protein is CASSLGVSTDTQYF.

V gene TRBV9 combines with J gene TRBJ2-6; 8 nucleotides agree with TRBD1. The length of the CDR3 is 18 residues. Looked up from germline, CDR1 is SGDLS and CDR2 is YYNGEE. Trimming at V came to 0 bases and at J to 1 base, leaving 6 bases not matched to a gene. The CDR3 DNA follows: TGTGCCAGCAGCGTAGGGGCAGGGGGCGCTTCTGGGGCCAACGTCCTGACTTTC. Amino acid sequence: CASSVGAGGASGANVLTF.

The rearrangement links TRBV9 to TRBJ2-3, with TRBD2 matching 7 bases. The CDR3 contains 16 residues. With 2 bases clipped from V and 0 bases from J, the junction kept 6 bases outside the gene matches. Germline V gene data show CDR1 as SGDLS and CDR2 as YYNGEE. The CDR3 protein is CASSVAGTTSTDTQYF. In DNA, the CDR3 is TGTGCCAGCAGCGTGGCCGGGACTACTAGCACAGATACGCAGTATTTT.

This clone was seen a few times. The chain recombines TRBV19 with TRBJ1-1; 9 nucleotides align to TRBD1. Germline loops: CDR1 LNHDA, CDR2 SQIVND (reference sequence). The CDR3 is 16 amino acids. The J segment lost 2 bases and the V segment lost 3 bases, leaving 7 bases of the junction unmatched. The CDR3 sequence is CASSMAGTGRNTEAFF. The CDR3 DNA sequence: TGTGCCAGTAGTATGGCCGGGACAGGGCGAAACACTGAAGCTTTCTTT. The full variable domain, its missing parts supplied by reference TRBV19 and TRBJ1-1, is DGGITQSPKYLFRKEGQNVTLSCEQNLNHDAMYWYRQDPGQGLRLIYYSQIVNDFQKGDIAEGYSVSREKKESFPLTVTSAQKNPTAFYLCASSMAGTGRNTEAFFGQGTRLTVV.

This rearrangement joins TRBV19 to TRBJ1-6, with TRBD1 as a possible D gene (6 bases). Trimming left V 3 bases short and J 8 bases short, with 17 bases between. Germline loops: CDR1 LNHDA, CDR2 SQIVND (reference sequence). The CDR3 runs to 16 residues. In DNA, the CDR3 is TGTGCCAGTAGTATCCCCTCACAGGGTTGGGATTCACCCCTCCACTTT. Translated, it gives CASSIPSQGWDSPLHF. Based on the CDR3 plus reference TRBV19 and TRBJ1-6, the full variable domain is DGGITQSPKYLFRKEGQNVTLSCEQNLNHDAMYWYRQDPGQGLRLIYYSQIVNDFQKGDIAEGYSVSREKKESFPLTVTSAQKNPTAFYLCASSIPSQGWDSPLHFGNGTRLTVT.

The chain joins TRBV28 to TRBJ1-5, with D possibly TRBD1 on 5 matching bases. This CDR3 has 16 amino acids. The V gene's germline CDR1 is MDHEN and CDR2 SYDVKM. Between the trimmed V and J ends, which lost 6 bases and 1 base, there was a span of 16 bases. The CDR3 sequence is CASSPHRTLSNQPQHF. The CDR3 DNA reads TGTGCCAGCAGCCCCCACAGGACACTGAGCAATCAGCCCCAGCATTTT.

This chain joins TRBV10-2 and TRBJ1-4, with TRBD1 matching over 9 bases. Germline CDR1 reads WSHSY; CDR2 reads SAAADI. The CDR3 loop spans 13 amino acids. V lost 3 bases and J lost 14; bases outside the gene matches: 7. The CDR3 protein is CASSDSGTGLLFF. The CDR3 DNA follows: TGCGCCAGCAGTGACTCCGGGACAGGGCTCCTGTTTTTT.

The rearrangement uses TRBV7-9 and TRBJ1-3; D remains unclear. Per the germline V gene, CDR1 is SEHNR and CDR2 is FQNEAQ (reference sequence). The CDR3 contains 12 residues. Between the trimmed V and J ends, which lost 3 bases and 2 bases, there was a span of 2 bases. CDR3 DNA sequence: TGTGCCAGCAGCTTTACTGGAAACACCATATATTTT. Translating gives CASSFTGNTIYF.

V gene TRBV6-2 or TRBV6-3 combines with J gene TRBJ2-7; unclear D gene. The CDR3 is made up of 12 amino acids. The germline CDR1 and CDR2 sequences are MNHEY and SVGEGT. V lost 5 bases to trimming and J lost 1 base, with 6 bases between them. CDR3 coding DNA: TGTGCCAGCAGTCCACAGTCCTACGAGCAGTACTTC. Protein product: CASSPQSYEQYF.

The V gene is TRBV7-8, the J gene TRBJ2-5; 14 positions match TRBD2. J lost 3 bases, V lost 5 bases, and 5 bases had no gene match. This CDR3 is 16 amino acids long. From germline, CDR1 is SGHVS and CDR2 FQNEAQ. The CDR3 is CASSNPGLAGEETQYF. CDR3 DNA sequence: TGTGCCAGCAGCAACCCGGGACTAGCGGGGGAAGAGACCCAGTACTTC.

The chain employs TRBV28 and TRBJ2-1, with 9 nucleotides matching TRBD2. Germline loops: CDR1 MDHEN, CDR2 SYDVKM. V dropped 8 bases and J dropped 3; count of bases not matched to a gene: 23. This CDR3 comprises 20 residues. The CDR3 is CASFGVGGASAGGFYNEQFF. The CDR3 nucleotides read TGTGCCAGCTTTGGGGTTGGGGGGGCGTCAGCGGGAGGATTCTACAATGAGCAGTTCTTC. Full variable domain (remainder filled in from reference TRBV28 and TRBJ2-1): DVKVTQSSRYLVKRTGEKVFLECVQDMDHENMFWYRQDPGLGLRLIYFSYDVKMKEKGDIPEGYSVSREKKERFSLILESASTNQTSMYLCASFGVGGASAGGFYNEQFFGPGTRLTVL.

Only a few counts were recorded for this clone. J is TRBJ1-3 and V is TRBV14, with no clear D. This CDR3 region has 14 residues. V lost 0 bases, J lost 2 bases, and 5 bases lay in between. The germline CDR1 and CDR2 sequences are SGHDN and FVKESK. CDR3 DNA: TGTGCCAGCAGCCAAGATACAGCTGGAAACACCATATATTTT. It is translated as CASSQDTAGNTIYF.

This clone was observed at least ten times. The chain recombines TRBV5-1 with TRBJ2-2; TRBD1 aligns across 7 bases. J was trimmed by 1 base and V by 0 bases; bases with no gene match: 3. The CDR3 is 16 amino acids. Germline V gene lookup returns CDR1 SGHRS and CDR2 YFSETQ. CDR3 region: CASSLASGGNTGELFF. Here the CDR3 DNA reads TGCGCCAGCAGCTTGGCCTCAGGGGGGAACACCGGGGAGCTGTTTTTT.

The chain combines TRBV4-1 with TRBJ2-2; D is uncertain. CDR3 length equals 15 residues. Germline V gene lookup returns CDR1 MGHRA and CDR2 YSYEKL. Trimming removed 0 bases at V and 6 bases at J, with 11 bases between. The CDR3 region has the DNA TGCGCCAGCAGCCAAGATCCCCAGGCCGCCGGGGAGCTGTTTTTT. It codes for CASSQDPQAAGELFF.

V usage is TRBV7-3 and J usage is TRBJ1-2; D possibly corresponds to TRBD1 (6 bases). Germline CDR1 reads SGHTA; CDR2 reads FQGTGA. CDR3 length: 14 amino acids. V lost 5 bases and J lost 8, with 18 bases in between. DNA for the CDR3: TGTGCCAGCAGCCCACAGGGCGTCTCGGGCGGCTACACCTTC. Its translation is CASSPQGVSGGYTF.

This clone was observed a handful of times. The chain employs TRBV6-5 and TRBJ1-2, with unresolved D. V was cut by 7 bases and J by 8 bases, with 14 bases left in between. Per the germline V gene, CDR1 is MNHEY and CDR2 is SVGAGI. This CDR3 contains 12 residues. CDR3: CASTRGSEGYTF. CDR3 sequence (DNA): TGTGCCAGCACTCGCGGGTCGGAAGGCTACACCTTC.